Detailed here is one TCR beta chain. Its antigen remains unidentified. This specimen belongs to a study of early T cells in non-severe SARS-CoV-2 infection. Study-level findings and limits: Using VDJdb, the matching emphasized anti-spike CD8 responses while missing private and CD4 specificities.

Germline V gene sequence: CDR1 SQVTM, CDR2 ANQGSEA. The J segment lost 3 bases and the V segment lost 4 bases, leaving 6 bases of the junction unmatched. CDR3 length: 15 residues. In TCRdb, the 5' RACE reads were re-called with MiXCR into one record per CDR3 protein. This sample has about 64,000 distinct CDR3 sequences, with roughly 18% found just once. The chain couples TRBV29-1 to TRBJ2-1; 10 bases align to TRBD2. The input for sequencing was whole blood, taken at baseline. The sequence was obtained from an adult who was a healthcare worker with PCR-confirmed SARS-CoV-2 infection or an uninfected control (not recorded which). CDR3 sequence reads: CSVGASGSLYNEQFF. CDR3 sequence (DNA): TGCAGCGTTGGTGCTAGCGGGAGTCTCTACAATGAGCAGTTCTTC.